The sample holds a few counts of the clone carrying this TCR beta chain. The sample originates from a study of response to subunit inactivated influenza vaccine. CDR1 and CDR2 from the germline V gene are DFQATT and SNEGSKA (reference sequence). The trim removed 5 bases at V and 3 bases at J, leaving 3 bases unmatched. CDR3 length equals 14 residues. MiXCR, run by TCRdb on the RT-PCR reads, gives a single entry per CDR3 protein. The sample contains fewer than 550,000 distinct CDR3 sequences, about 25% of which appear only once. This TCR came from a man aged 45-65 years who received an inactivated influenza vaccine. The genes are TRBV20-1 and TRBJ2-7; the match to TRBD2 covers 14 bases. The source material was CD4+ T cells sorted from PBMCs, sampled about 5 days after vaccination. The CDR3 loop is CSAGLAGGNYEQYF. CDR3 in DNA: TGCAGTGCTGGACTAGCGGGGGGCAACTACGAGCAGTACTTC.